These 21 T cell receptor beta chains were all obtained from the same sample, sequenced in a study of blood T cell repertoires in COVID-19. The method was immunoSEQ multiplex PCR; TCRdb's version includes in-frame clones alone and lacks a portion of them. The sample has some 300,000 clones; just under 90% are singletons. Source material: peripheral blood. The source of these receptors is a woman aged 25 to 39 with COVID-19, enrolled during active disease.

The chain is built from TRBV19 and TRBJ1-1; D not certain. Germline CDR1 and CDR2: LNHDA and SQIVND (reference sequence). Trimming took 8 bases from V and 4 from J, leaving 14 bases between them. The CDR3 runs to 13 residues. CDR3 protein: CASRERTLTEAFF. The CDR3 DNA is TGTGCCAGTCGGGAGCGGACGCTCACTGAAGCTTTCTTT.

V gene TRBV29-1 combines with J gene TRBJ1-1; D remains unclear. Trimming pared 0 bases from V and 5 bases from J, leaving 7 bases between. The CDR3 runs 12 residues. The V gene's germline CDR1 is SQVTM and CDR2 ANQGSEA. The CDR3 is CSVEDSETEAFF. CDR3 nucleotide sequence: TGCAGCGTTGAAGATTCAGAAACTGAAGCTTTCTTT.

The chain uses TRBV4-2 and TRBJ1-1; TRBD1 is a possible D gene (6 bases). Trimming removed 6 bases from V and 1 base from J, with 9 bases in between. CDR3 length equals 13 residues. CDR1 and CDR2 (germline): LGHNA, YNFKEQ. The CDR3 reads CASSLRGNTEAFF. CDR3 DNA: TGTGCCAGCAGTCTCAGGGGGAACACTGAAGCTTTCTTT.

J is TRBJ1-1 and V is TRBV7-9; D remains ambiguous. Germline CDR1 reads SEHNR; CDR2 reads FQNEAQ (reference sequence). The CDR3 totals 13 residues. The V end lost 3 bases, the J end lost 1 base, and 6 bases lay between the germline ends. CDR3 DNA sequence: TGTGCCAGCAGCTTTTCAGGGAACACTGAAGCTTTCTTT. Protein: CASSFSGNTEAFF. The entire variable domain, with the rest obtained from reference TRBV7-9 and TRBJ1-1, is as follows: DTGVSQNPRHKITKRGQNVTFRCDPISEHNRLYWYRQTLGQGPEFLTYFQNEAQLEKSRLLSDRFSAERPKGSFSTLEIQRTEQGDSAMYLCASSFSGNTEAFFGQGTRLTVV.

CDR3 nucleotide sequence: TGTGCCACCAGTAGCGACGGGTACTACAATGAGCAGTTCTTC. Translated: CATSSDGYYNEQFF. V is TRBV24-1 and J is TRBJ2-1; D remains unclear. Trimming took off 6 bases at V and 3 bases at J, with 11 bases between the two ends. The CDR3 is 14 residues long. The germline V gene has CDR1 KGHDR and CDR2 SFDVKD.

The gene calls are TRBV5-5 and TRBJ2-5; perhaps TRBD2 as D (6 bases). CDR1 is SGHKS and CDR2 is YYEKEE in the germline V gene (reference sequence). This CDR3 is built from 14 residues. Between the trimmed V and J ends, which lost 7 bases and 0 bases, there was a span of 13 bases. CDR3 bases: TGTGCCAGCGGGTTAGCGGTGAACCAAGAGACCCAGTACTTC. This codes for CASGLAVNQETQYF.

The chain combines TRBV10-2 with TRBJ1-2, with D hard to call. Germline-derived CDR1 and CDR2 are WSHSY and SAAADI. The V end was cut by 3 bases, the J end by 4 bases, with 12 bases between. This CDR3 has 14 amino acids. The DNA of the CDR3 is TGCGCCAGCAGTGACCACGACACCTTCTATGGCTACACCTTC. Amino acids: CASSDHDTFYGYTF.

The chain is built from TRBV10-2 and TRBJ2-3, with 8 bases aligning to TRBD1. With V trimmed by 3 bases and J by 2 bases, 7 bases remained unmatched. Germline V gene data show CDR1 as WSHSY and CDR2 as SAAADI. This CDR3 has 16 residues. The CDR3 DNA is TGCGCCAGCAGTGACACGACAGGGGCCAACACAGATACGCAGTATTTT. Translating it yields CASSDTTGANTDTQYF.

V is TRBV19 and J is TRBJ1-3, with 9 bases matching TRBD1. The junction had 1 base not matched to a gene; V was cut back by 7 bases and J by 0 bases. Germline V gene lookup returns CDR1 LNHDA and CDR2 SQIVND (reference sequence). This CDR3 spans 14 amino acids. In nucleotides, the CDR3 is TGTGCCAGTAAGGGACAGGGCTCTGGAAACACCATATATTTT. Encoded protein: CASKGQGSGNTIYF.

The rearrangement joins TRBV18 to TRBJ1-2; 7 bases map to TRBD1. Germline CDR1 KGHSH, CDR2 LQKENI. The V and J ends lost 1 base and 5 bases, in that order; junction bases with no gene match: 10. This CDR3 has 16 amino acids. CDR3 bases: TGTGCCAGCTCACCACTCCGACGACAGGGTAGGTATGGCTACACCTTC. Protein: CASSPLRRQGRYGYTF.

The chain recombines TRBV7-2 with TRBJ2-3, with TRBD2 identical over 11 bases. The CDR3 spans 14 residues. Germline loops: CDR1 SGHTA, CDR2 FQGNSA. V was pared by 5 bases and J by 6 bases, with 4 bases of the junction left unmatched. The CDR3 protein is CASSPSGGRDTQYF. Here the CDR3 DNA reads TGTGCCAGCAGCCCTAGCGGGGGGCGGGATACGCAGTATTTT.

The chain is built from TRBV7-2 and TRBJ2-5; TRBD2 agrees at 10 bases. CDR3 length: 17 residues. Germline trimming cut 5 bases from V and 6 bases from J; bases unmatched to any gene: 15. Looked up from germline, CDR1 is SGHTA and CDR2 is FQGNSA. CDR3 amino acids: CASSPPAGGPVRKTQYF. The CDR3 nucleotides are TGTGCCAGCAGCCCACCAGCGGGGGGGCCTGTCAGAAAGACCCAGTACTTC.

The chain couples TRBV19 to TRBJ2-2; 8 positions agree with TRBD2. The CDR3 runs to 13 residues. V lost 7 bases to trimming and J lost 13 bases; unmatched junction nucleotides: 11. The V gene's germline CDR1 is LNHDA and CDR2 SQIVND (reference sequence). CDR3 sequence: CASIPGGEKRLFF. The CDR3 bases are TGTGCCAGTATCCCCGGGGGGGAGAAAAGGCTGTTTTTT.

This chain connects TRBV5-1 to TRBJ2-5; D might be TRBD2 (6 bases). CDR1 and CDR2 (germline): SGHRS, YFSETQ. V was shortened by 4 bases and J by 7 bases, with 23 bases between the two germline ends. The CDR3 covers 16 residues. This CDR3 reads CASSRNPRDFGLTQYF. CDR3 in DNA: TGCGCCAGCAGCCGGAACCCGCGGGACTTCGGATTGACCCAGTACTTC.

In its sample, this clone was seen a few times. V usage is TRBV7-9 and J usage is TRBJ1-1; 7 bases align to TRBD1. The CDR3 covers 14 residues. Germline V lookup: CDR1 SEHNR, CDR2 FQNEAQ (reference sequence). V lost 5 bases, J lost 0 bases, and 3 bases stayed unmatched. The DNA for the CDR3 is TGTGCCAGCAGCCGGACAGGCCTGAACACTGAAGCTTTCTTT. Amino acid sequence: CASSRTGLNTEAFF.

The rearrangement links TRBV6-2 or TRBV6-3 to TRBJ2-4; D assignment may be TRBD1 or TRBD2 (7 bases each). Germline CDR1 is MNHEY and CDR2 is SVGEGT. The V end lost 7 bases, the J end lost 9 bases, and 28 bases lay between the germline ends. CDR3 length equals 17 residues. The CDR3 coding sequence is TGTGCCAGCACCCCAGGGGGTAGCGGGTATAAAAGGGGCATTCAGTACTTC. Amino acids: CASTPGGSGYKRGIQYF.

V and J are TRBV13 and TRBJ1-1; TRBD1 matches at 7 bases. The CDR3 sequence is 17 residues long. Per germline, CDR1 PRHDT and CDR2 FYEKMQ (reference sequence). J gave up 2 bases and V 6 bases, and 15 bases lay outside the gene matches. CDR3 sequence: CASSSPPGTDFNTEAFF. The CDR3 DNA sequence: TGTGCCAGCAGTTCACCGCCCGGGACAGATTTTAACACTGAAGCTTTCTTT.

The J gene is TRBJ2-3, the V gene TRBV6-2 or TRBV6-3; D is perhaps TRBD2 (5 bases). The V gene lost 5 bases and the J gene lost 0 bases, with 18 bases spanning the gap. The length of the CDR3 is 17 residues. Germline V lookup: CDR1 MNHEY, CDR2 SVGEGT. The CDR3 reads CASSAARRERSTDTQYF. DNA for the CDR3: TGTGCCAGCAGTGCGGCCCGAAGGGAGAGGAGCACAGATACGCAGTATTTT.

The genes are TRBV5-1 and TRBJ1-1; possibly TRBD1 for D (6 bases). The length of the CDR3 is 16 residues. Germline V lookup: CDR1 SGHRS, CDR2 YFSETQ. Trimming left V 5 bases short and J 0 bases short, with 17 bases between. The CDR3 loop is CASSLLQGPMNTEAFF. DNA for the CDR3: TGCGCCAGCAGTCTCCTACAGGGCCCAATGAACACTGAAGCTTTCTTT.

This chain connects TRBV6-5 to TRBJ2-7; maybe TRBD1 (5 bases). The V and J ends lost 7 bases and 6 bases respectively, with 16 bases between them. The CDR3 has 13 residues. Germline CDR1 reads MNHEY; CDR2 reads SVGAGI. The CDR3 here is CASTLTVLGEQYV. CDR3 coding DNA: TGTGCCAGCACACTGACAGTTCTGGGCGAGCAGTACGTC.

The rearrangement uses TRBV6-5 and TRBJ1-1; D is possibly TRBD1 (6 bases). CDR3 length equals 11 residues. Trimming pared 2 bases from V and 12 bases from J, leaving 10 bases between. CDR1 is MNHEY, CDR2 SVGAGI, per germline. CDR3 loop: CASSYGTYSFF. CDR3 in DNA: TGTGCCAGCAGTTACGGGACATATTCTTTCTTT.